The 21 T cell receptor beta chains reported below all come from one sample, sequenced in a study of regulatory T cells in long-lasting Graves disease. To make TCR beta libraries, researchers used iRepertoire HTBI primers and Arm-PCR of CDR3 regions. TCRdb analysed the multiplex PCR reads with MiXCR anew, one entry per CDR3 protein. There are hundreds of thousands of distinct CDR3 sequences in the sample; less than 25% occur only once, and over 7.5% lies in the top ten. Time point meaning: persistent/refractory GD, antithyroid drugs over 5 years with positive TRAb. With RNA extracted from PBMCs as input, the TCR library was made. This material consisted of peripheral blood mononuclear cells (PBMCs), taken when the disease was refractory, from a patient treated with antithyroid drugs. The receptors were gathered from a female donor with Graves disease.

CDR3 bases: TGTGCCAGCAGCTCTCGACAGGGGGCCCACTCTGGGGCCAACGTCCTGACTTTC. Amino acid sequence: CASSSRQGAHSGANVLTF. The V gene is TRBV3-1, the J gene TRBJ2-6; 10 nucleotides match TRBD1. The CDR3 extends over 18 amino acids. Germline CDR1 LGHDT, CDR2 YNNKEL (reference sequence). J was trimmed by 0 bases and V by 5 bases; bases with no gene match: 7.

This clonotype was picked up a small number of times. The V call is TRBV20-1, the J call TRBJ2-3, with D unclear. The V end was cut by 3 bases, the J end by 0 bases, with 7 bases between. Germline CDR1 DFQATT, CDR2 SNEGSKA (reference sequence). The CDR3 runs 13 residues. The CDR3 nucleotides are TGCAGTGCTAGGGAAGACAGCACAGATACGCAGTATTTT. It yields the protein CSAREDSTDTQYF.

This clonotype was detected ten times or more. The chain links TRBV19 to TRBJ1-5, with 7 bases lining up with TRBD1. The CDR3 runs to 14 residues. The V gene end was trimmed by 4 bases and the J gene end by 4 bases; junction bases not matched to a gene: 4. Germline CDR1 and CDR2: LNHDA and SQIVND (reference sequence). CDR3 region: CASSTDRVNQPQHF. CDR3 sequence (DNA): TGTGCCAGTAGTACAGACAGGGTAAATCAGCCCCAGCATTTT.

The chain joins TRBV30 to TRBJ1-5, with 7 positions matching TRBD1. Per germline, CDR1 GTSNPN and CDR2 SVGIG (reference sequence). This CDR3 contains 14 residues. V lost 5 bases, J lost 2 bases, and 6 bases stayed unmatched. CDR3: CAWGTGVGNQPQHF. Written as DNA, the CDR3 is TGTGCCTGGGGAACAGGGGTCGGCAATCAGCCCCAGCATTTT.

The chain couples TRBV14 to TRBJ1-3; D gene uncertain. This CDR3 region has 14 residues. CDR1 and CDR2 (germline): SGHDN, FVKESK. V dropped 1 base and J dropped 4 bases, with 8 bases sitting between them. The CDR3, as DNA: TGTGCCAGCAGCCAAGTGATGTGGGGAAACACCATATATTTT. It codes for CASSQVMWGNTIYF.

This clonotype has ten or more counts. The chain employs TRBV27 and TRBJ1-2, with 7 bases identical to TRBD1. Germline CDR1 is MNHEY and CDR2 is SMNVEV (reference sequence). J gave up 8 bases and V 3 bases, and 12 bases lay outside the gene matches. This CDR3 contains 15 residues. This CDR3 reads CASSFLPARGVGYTF. As DNA, the CDR3 is TGTGCCAGCAGTTTCCTCCCCGCCAGGGGGGTCGGCTACACCTTC.

This clonotype was recorded at least ten times. The genes are TRBV10-3 and TRBJ2-7; D gene unclear. Germline assignment: CDR1 ENHRY and CDR2 SYGVKD. Trimming took off 6 bases at V and 7 bases at J, with 13 bases between the two ends. CDR3 length equals 12 residues. CDR3 region: CAISPRAGEQYF. The CDR3 nucleotides read TGTGCCATCAGCCCTCGGGCAGGTGAGCAGTACTTC.

This chain connects TRBV28 to TRBJ2-3; 8 bases line up with TRBD1. The CDR3 consists of 15 residues. The V segment lost 4 bases and the J segment 2 bases; nucleotides outside the gene matches: 5. Germline V lookup: CDR1 MDHEN, CDR2 SYDVKM. As DNA, the CDR3 is TGTGCCAGCAGTTCCGGGACAGGATACACAGATACGCAGTATTTT. Encoded protein: CASSSGTGYTDTQYF.

Concerning this clonotype itself: This sequence may be a read error, since a much larger clone differs from it by one base. V usage is TRBV6-4 and J usage is TRBJ2-5; TRBD2 agrees at 13 bases. Unmatched junction bases numbered 8, after V lost 8 bases and J lost 5 bases. The CDR3 is 15 residues long. Germline V CDR1 and CDR2: MRHNA, SNTAGT. The CDR3 DNA follows: TGTGCCAGCGGAAGGGGACTAGCGGGATTTGAGACCCAGTACTTC. This translates into CASGRGLAGFETQYF.

There are many counts of this clonotype. The CDR3 loop reads CASSLVGDPDQETQYF. The CDR3 nucleotides read TGTGCCAGCAGCTTAGTAGGGGACCCCGACCAAGAGACCCAGTACTTC. The V and J genes are TRBV7-2 and TRBJ2-5; D assignment may be TRBD1 or TRBD2 (5 bases each). Germline CDR1 and CDR2: SGHTA and FQGNSA. The CDR3 runs 16 residues. V lost 1 base, J lost 0 bases, and 12 bases lay in between.

This rearrangement joins TRBV20-1 to TRBJ2-1; D gene uncertain. The CDR3 contains 13 residues. CDR1 DFQATT and CDR2 SNEGSKA come from the germline V gene (reference sequence). V lost 1 base to trimming and J lost 2 bases, with 6 bases between them. The DNA for the CDR3 is TGCAGTGCTAGAGGGCTAACCTACAATGAGCAGTTCTTC. Translating it yields CSARGLTYNEQFF.

This clonotype has only a few counts. The chain joins TRBV20-1 to TRBJ2-2; D is tentatively TRBD1 or TRBD2 (5 bases each). V lost 0 bases, J lost 6 bases, and 17 bases lay in between. The V gene's germline CDR1 is DFQATT and CDR2 SNEGSKA (reference sequence). The length of the CDR3 is 16 residues. CDR3 coding DNA: TGCAGTGCTAGAGATCTCGGGACCGCTGACCCCGGGGAGCTGTTTTTT. Translated, it gives CSARDLGTADPGELFF.

V gene TRBV28 combines with J gene TRBJ2-3; 7 positions match TRBD2. Germline assignment: CDR1 MDHEN and CDR2 SYDVKM. The CDR3 length is 14 residues. V shed 5 bases, J shed 5 bases, and the junction held 7 bases outside the gene matches. The CDR3 DNA is TGTGCCAGCAGTCCCCCGGGAGGAGGAGATACGCAGTATTTT. The encoded protein is CASSPPGGGDTQYF.

The CDR3 nucleotides are TGTGCCAGCAGGCCTAGCGGGAGAGTGAATGAGCAGTTCTTC. Its protein product is CASRPSGRVNEQFF. This chain links TRBV28 with TRBJ2-1; 10 bases are shared with TRBD2. Germline-derived CDR1 and CDR2 are MDHEN and SYDVKM. The CDR3 runs 14 residues. V was pared by 6 bases and J by 7 bases, with 6 bases of the junction left unmatched.

This clonotype has only a few counts. The CDR3 DNA reads TGTGCCAGCAGCCCCGGGACTACCACAACCGGGGAGCTGTTTTTT. Translating gives CASSPGTTTTGELFF. The rearrangement links TRBV2 to TRBJ2-2; 7 bases map to TRBD2. The CDR3 runs 15 residues. The trim removed 6 bases at V and 5 bases at J, leaving 9 bases unmatched. CDR1 is SNHLY and CDR2 is FYNNEI in the germline V gene.

The chain employs TRBV6-5 and TRBJ1-1; D uncertain. Germline V gene sequence: CDR1 MNHEY, CDR2 SVGAGI. V was clipped by 6 bases and J by 11 bases, with 19 bases between them. The CDR3 runs 13 residues. The CDR3 sequence: CASSYRRVLVAFF. As DNA, the CDR3 is TGTGCCAGCAGCTACCGGCGGGTATTGGTGGCTTTCTTT.

This clonotype was counted ten times or more. The rearrangement links TRBV7-9 to TRBJ1-6, with D tentatively TRBD1 (6 bases). This CDR3 contains 14 residues. Germline assignment: CDR1 SEHNR and CDR2 FQNEAQ (reference sequence). V lost 5 bases, J lost 4 bases, and 9 bases lay in between. This chain's CDR3 is CASSNQGYNSPLHF. The CDR3 DNA sequence: TGTGCCAGCAGCAATCAGGGGTATAATTCACCCCTCCACTTT.

This clonotype was seen only a few times. The chain combines TRBV5-5 with TRBJ1-1; 7 nucleotides agree with TRBD1. The CDR3 extends over 14 amino acids. Germline V gene data show CDR1 as SGHKS and CDR2 as YYEKEE (reference sequence). Unmatched junction bases numbered 5, after V lost 1 base and J lost 5 bases. CDR3 region: CASSLKGAETEAFF. In nucleotides, the CDR3 is TGTGCCAGCAGCTTGAAGGGGGCGGAAACTGAAGCTTTCTTT.

This clonotype was found many times. J is TRBJ2-6 and V is TRBV12-3 or TRBV12-4; 11 nucleotides agree with TRBD2. The CDR3 spans 21 residues. V lost 3 bases to trimming and J lost 1 base; unmatched junction nucleotides: 14. The CDR3 reads CASSLERSGRVGWSGANVLTF. The CDR3 bases are TGTGCCAGCAGTTTGGAGCGTAGCGGGAGGGTAGGTTGGTCTGGGGCCAACGTCCTGACTTTC.

The sample holds many counts of this clonotype. This chain links TRBV20-1 with TRBJ1-6; D gene uncertain. Germline CDR1 DFQATT, CDR2 SNEGSKA (reference sequence). The CDR3 extends over 17 amino acids. Between the trimmed V and J ends, which lost 4 bases and 3 bases, there was a span of 19 bases. The CDR3 nucleotides read TGCAGTGCTATCTCGGACGGAACCGGGATCTATAATTCACCCCTCCACTTT. As protein: CSAISDGTGIYNSPLHF.

This clonotype was observed many times. This chain joins TRBV28 and TRBJ2-7; D is possibly TRBD1 (5 bases). The germline gives CDR1 MDHEN, CDR2 SYDVKM. This CDR3 is 15 amino acids long. Deletions cut 5 bases from V and 3 bases from J, with 17 bases between. The CDR3 is CASSLLSQQGYEQYF. The CDR3 DNA sequence: TGTGCCAGCAGTCTACTCTCTCAGCAGGGCTACGAGCAGTACTTC.